This is a list of T cell receptor beta chains from one sample in a study of PD-1 blockade in mismatch repair-deficient tumors. Assay used: immunoSEQ multiplex PCR; TCRdb lists only in-frame clones, some missing. The repertoire holds some 100,000 clones, with over 75% as singletons. Source: peripheral blood, taken 35 to 37 weeks after starting pembrolizumab. These receptors originate from an adult with mismatch repair-deficient cancer. Both conserved end residues are trimmed from each CDR3. The D gene is left open where the match is weak. Clone size is stated in some rows and not others, as once, few, many or a class when expanded.

v_call	j_call	d_call	clone_size	cdr3_aa
TRBV19	TRBJ1-2	NA	NA	ASSIPNGPQYGYT
TRBV5-4	TRBJ1-1	NA	NA	ASRENLGRNTEAF
TRBV27	TRBJ2-5	NA	NA	ASRKGGLRETQY
TRBV5-1	TRBJ2-7	NA	large	ASSPERGEQY
TRBV18	TRBJ2-3	NA	NA	ASSPLAGSSGTDTQY
TRBV6-1	TRBJ2-7	TRBD1	once	ASSMVTGTEY
TRBV30	TRBJ2-7	NA	NA	AWSVTRLPLSYEQY
TRBV5-6	TRBJ2-1	NA	NA	ASSLGVTSYNEQF
TRBV7-2	TRBJ1-4	NA	NA	ASSLDSQNEKLF
TRBV5-4	TRBJ2-2	TRBD2	NA	ASSPLADANTGELF
TRBV27	TRBJ1-1	NA	few	ASSFSGNTEAF
TRBV5-1	TRBJ2-7	NA	NA	ASSPGIATEQY
TRBV7-2	TRBJ2-5	NA	NA	ASSLAKETQY
TRBV6-5	TRBJ2-3	NA	NA	ASSYTPGFRTDTQY
TRBV16	TRBJ2-7	NA	few	ASSQAHTSYEQY
TRBV19	TRBJ1-5	NA	NA	ASSIAGSSNQPQH
TRBV7-9	TRBJ2-5	NA	NA	ASSLMIEETQY
TRBV11-1	TRBJ1-2	NA	NA	ASSATRTNYGYT
TRBV12-5	TRBJ2-7	TRBD1	NA	ASGSTTGGVVHEQY
TRBV29-1	TRBJ1-3	TRBD1	NA	SFSGTGGDTIY
TRBV4-2	TRBJ1-1	NA	NA	ASSQDQDSYTEAF
TRBV19	TRBJ1-1	NA	NA	ASSTQVNTEAF
TRBV6-1	TRBJ2-5	NA	NA	ASTRGETQY
TRBV4-1	TRBJ2-1	TRBD1	NA	ASSLLWDRVSNEQF
TRBV28	TRBJ1-5	NA	NA	ASSLIRETGPVSSQH
TRBV6-6	TRBJ2-2	NA	NA	ASSRDTGELF
TRBV2	TRBJ1-2	TRBD1	many	ASQRDRLDYGYT
TRBV11-1	TRBJ1-2	NA	NA	ASSPQTGYGYT
TRBV11-2	TRBJ2-7	TRBD2	NA	ASSQLAGGLTYEQY
TRBV2	TRBJ2-3	TRBD1	NA	ASRRQGGADTQY
TRBV19	TRBJ2-1	TRBD2	NA	ASSASGNNEQF
TRBV30	TRBJ2-1	NA	once	AWRLNEQF
TRBV1	TRBJ1-1	NA	NA	TSSLGTGVITEAF
TRBV29-1	TRBJ2-3	NA	NA	SVELAEDFLTSLSTDTQY
TRBV19	TRBJ2-2	NA	NA	ASSTFDSGTGELF
TRBV5-8	TRBJ2-3	NA	NA	ASSFFRRSTDTQY
TRBV9	TRBJ2-1	TRBD1	NA	ASSVLFRTGNGNEQF
TRBV7-9	TRBJ2-7	NA	NA	ASSVQNEQY
TRBV18	TRBJ1-3	TRBD1	NA	ASSPLTGIYGNTIY
TRBV7-9	TRBJ2-1	TRBD2	NA	ASSLVAGSNEQF
TRBV6-6	TRBJ2-7	NA	NA	ASREATRVYEQY
TRBV7-2	TRBJ2-1	NA	NA	ASSRRDWSSYNEQF
TRBV2	TRBJ2-1	NA	NA	ASSELKNNEQF
TRBV7-9	TRBJ2-7	TRBD1	NA	ASSLALGQGILEQY
TRBV2	TRBJ2-1	NA	NA	ASSAVGESNEQF
TRBV5-1	TRBJ2-3	NA	NA	ASSPSGSPSTDTQY
TRBV14	TRBJ2-5	NA	NA	ASSQEFTDQETQY
TRBV6-5	TRBJ2-7	NA	NA	ASSSPRTGSSYEQY
TRBV6-6	TRBJ2-5	NA	NA	ASDLGGLAVERTQY
TRBV7-3	TRBJ2-2	NA	once	ASSFNVRFDTGELF
TRBV7-9	TRBJ1-2	TRBD1	few	ASSQGQGAVYGYT
TRBV6-6	TRBJ2-5	NA	NA	ASSPQETQY
TRBV5-4	TRBJ2-7	NA	NA	ASSSKLGTYEQY
TRBV18	TRBJ2-1	NA	NA	ASSPSSRASEYNEQF
TRBV4-2	TRBJ1-4	NA	NA	ASSPTRPQINEKLF
TRBV5-4	TRBJ2-1	TRBD2	NA	ASRDGTSGKSSYNEQF
TRBV7-3	TRBJ2-1	NA	NA	ASSSKGGAYNEQF
TRBV19	TRBJ1-2	NA	NA	ASSMPAGDGYT
TRBV4-1	TRBJ1-1	NA	once	ASSQLGAGTEAF
TRBV5-4	TRBJ2-7	NA	NA	ASSFPPARNEQY